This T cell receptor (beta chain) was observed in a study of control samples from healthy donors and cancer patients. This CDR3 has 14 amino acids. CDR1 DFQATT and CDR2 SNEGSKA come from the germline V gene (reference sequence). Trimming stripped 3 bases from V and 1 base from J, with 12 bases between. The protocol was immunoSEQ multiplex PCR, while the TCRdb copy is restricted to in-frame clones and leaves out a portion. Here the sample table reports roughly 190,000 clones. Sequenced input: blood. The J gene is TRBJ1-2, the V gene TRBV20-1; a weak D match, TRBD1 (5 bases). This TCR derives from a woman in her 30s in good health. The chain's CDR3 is CSASEGVLNYGYTF. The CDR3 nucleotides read TGCAGTGCTAGTGAAGGGGTCCTTAACTATGGCTACACCTTC.